The sequence of this TCR beta chain was determined in a study of chemoradiotherapy in HPV16-positive cancers. Germline CDR1 MNHNS, CDR2 SASEGT. The CDR3 sequence is 13 residues long. Trimming stripped 2 bases from V and 0 bases from J, with 4 bases between. Sequencing used immunoSEQ multiplex PCR; TCRdb keeps in-frame clones, though not all of them. The sample consists of some 11,000 clones, over 75% of them appearing once. This receptor was taken from a human donor with HPV-associated anogenital cancer. The chain employs TRBV6-1 and TRBJ1-1; D is unclear. Sampling was carried out from a patient who underwent chemoradiotherapy. The DNA for the CDR3 is TGTGCCAGCAGTGAAACTATGAACACTGAAGCTTTCTTT. It yields the protein CASSETMNTEAFF.